This TCR beta chain was recovered during a study of cytomegalovirus exposure and HLA in healthy donors. With regard to this clone: Its antigen remains unidentified.

Study-wide findings and caveats: Further analysis was carried out later, and it showed several of the most significant clusters appearing linked to common viral pathogens.

PCR primers comprised 60 Vbeta and 13 Jbeta primers. Generated by immunoSEQ multiplex PCR, the TCRdb table keeps only in-frame clones and is missing some. The table lists under 100,000 clones, 10% of them singletons, with 24% in the top ten. This sequence was found in a man aged 55-75 years in good health and CMV-seropositive. The sample was PBMCs.

CDR3 coding DNA: TGTGCCTGGAGTTCCCTCAATGAGCAGTTCTTC. It is translated as CAWSSLNEQFF. This rearrangement joins TRBV30 to TRBJ2-1; D unclear. Germline CDR1 is GTSNPN and CDR2 is SVGIG (reference sequence). The CDR3 is 11 residues long. Trimming cost V 2 bases and J 6 bases, with 5 bases left between them.